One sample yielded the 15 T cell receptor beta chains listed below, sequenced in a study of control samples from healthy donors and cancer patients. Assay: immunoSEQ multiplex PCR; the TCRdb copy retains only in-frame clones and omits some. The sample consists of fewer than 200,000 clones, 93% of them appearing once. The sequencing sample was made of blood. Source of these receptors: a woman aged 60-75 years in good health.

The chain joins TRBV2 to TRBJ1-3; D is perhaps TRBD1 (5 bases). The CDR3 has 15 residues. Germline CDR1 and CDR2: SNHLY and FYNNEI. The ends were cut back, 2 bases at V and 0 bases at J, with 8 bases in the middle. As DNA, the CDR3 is TGTGCCAGCAGTGAATCGACAGTCTCTGGAAACACCATATATTTT. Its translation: CASSESTVSGNTIYF.

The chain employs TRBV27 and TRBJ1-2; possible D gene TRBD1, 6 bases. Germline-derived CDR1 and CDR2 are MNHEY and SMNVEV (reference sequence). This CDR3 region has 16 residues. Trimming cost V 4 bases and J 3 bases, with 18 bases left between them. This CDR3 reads CASSSLNREVHYGYTF. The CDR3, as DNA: TGTGCCAGCAGTTCCCTGAACAGGGAGGTGCACTATGGCTACACCTTC.

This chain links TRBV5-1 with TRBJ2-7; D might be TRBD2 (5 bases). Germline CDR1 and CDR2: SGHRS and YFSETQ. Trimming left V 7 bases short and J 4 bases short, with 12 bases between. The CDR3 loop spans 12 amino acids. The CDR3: CASGETGYEQYF. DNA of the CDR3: TGCGCCAGCGGGGAGACCGGTTACGAGCAGTACTTC.

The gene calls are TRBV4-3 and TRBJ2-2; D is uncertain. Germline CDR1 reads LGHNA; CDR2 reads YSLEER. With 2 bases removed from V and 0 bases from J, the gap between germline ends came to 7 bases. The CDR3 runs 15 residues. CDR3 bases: TGCGCCAGCAGCCAACTTCTGTCGAACACCGGGGAGCTGTTTTTT. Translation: CASSQLLSNTGELFF.

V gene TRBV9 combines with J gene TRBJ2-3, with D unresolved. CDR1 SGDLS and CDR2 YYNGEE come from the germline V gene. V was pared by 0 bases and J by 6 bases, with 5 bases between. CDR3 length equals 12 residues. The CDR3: CASSVGQDTQYF. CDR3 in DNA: TGTGCCAGCAGCGTAGGTCAGGATACGCAGTATTTT.

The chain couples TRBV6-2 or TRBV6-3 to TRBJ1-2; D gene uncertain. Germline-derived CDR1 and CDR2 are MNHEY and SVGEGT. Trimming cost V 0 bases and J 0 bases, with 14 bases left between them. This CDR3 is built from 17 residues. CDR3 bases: TGTGCCAGCAGTTACTCGCCAGGCCGCATTTCTAACTATGGCTACACCTTC. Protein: CASSYSPGRISNYGYTF.

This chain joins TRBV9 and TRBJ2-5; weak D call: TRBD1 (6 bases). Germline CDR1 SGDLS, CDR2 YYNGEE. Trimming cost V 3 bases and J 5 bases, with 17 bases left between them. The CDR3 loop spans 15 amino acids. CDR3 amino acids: CASSGEQGWGETQYF. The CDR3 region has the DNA TGTGCCAGCAGCGGAGAACAGGGCTGGGGGGAGACCCAGTACTTC.

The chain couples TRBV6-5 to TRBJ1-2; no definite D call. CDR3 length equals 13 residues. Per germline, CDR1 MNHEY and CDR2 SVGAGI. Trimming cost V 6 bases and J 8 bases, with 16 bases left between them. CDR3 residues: CASRPRGDMGYTF. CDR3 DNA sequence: TGTGCCAGCAGGCCCCGTGGGGATATGGGCTACACCTTC.

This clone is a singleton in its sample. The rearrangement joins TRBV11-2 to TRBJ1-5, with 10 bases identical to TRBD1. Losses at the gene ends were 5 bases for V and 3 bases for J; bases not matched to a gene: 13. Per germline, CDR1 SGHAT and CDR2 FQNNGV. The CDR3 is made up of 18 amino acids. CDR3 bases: TGTGCCAGCAGCCCCGGGACAGGGGCGGATATCATCAATCAGCCCCAGCATTTT. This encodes CASSPGTGADIINQPQHF.

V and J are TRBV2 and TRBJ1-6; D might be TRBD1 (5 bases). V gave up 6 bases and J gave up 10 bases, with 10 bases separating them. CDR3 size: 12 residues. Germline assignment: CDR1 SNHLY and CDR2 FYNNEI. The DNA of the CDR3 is TGTGCCAGCAGGGAGGGGCAATCACCCCTCCACTTT. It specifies CASREGQSPLHF.

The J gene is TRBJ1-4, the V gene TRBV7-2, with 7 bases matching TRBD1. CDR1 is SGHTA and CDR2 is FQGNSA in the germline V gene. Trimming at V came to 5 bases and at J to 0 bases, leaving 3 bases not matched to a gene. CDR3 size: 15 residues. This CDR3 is CASSRQGATNEKLFF. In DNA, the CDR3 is TGTGCCAGCAGCAGGCAGGGGGCAACTAATGAAAAACTGTTTTTT.

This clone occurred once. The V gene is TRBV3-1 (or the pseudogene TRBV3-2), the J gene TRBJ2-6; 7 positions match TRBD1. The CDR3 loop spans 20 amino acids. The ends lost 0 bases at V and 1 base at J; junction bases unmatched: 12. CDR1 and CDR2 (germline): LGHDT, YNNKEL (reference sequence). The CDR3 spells CASSQDRGTVPDSGANVLTF. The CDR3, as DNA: TGTGCCAGCAGCCAAGATAGAGGGACAGTCCCAGATTCTGGGGCCAACGTCCTGACTTTC.

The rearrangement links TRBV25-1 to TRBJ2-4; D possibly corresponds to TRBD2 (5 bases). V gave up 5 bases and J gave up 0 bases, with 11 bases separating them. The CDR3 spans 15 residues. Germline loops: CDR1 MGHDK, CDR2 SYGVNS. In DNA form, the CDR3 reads TGTGCCAGCAGTAGAGGGAACCTAGCCAAAAACATTCAGTACTTC. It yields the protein CASSRGNLAKNIQYF.

The CDR3, as DNA: TGTGCCAGCAGTCAGGACAGGGGTGATGGCTACACCTTC. Its translation is CASSQDRGDGYTF. The chain couples TRBV12-3 or TRBV12-4 to TRBJ1-2; TRBD1 matches 9 bases. The CDR3 contains 13 residues. The J segment lost 6 bases and the V segment lost 5 bases, leaving 4 bases of the junction unmatched.

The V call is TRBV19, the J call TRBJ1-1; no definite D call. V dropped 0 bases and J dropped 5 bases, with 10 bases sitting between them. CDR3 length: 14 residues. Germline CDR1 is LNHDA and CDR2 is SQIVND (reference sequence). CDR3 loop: CASSIDGVGTEAFF. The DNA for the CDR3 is TGTGCCAGTAGTATAGATGGGGTAGGAACTGAAGCTTTCTTT.